This T cell receptor (beta chain) was profiled in a study of cytomegalovirus exposure and HLA in healthy donors. Study-level background: Around 77 million unique TCRs from HLA-typed donors made up an early data release.

A multiplex PCR was run with 60 Vbeta primers and 13 Jbeta primers. TCRdb keeps only in-frame clones here, not all; method: immunoSEQ multiplex PCR. Counted here are roughly 180,000 clones, 65% to 85% occurring once; the ten biggest clones make up around 4.4%. Study-level points and caveats: Later genetic work tied a missense DCLRE1C variant to beta-chain V and J trimming.

CDR1 is MNHEY, CDR2 SVGAGI, per germline. V lost 7 bases and J lost 2; bases outside the gene matches: 7. The CDR3 sequence is 14 residues long. In regard to this clone: The antigen remains undetermined.

The sample comprised PBMCs. The chain has TRBV6-5 and TRBJ2-7; 8 positions agree with TRBD1. This TCR came from a woman in her 50s in good health and CMV-seropositive. The CDR3 DNA reads as TGTGCCAGCAACCCAGGGGGCGAGACCTACGAGCAGTACTTC. It translates to CASNPGGETYEQYF.